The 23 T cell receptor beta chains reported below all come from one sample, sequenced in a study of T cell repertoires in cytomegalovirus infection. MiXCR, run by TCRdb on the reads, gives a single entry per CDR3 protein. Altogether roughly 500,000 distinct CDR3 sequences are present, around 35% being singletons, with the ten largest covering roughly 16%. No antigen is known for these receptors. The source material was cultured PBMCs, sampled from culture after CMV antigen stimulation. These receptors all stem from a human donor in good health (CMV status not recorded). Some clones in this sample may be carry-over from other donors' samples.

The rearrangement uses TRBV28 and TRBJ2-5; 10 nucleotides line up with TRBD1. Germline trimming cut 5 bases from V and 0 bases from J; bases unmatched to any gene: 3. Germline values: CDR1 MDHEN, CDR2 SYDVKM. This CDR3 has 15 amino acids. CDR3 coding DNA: TGTGCCAGCAGTGCTGGACAGGGGGACCAAGAGACCCAGTACTTC. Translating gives CASSAGQGDQETQYF.

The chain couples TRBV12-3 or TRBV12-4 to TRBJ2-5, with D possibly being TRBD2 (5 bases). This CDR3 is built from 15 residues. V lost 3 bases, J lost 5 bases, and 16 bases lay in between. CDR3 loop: CASSFGRGRHETQYF. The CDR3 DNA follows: TGTGCCAGCAGTTTTGGCCGGGGTCGGCATGAGACCCAGTACTTC.

The CDR3 sequence: CASSIAGGGHQPQHF. In nucleotides, the CDR3 is TGTGCCAGTAGTATAGCTGGAGGGGGCCATCAGCCCCAGCATTTT. The chain links TRBV19 to TRBJ1-5, with TRBD1 identical over 7 bases. The CDR3 loop spans 15 amino acids. V lost 1 base, J lost 5 bases, and 5 bases stayed unmatched. Germline lookup yields CDR1 LNHDA and CDR2 SQIVND (reference sequence).

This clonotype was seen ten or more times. The CDR3 protein is CASSSGLVGEQFF. DNA for the CDR3: TGTGCCAGCAGCTCGGGACTAGTGGGTGAGCAGTTCTTC. The chain links TRBV11-1 to TRBJ2-1, with TRBD2 matching 8 bases. Germline loops: CDR1 SGHAT, CDR2 FQDESV (reference sequence). The CDR3 loop spans 13 amino acids. With V trimmed by 4 bases and J by 9 bases, 5 bases remained unmatched.

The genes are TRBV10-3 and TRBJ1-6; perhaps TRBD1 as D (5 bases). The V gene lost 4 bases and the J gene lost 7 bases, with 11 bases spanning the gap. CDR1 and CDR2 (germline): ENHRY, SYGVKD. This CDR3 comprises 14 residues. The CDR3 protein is CAISGWGGNSPLHF. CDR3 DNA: TGTGCCATCAGTGGCTGGGGGGGGAATTCACCCCTCCACTTT.

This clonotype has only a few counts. CDR3 in DNA: TGTGCCAGCAGCACGGGACTAGCGCTCTACAATGAGCAGTTCTTC. Its protein is CASSTGLALYNEQFF. The chain uses TRBV7-2 and TRBJ2-1, with 10 bases matching TRBD2. Trimming cost V 5 bases and J 3 bases; bases outside gene matches: 4. Germline-derived CDR1 and CDR2 are SGHTA and FQGNSA. The length of the CDR3 is 15 residues.

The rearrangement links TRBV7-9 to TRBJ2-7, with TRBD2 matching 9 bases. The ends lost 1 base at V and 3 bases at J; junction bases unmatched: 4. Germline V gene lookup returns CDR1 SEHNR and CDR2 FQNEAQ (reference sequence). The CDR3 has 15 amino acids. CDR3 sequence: CASSLEAGGIYEQYF. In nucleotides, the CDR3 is TGTGCCAGCAGCTTAGAAGCGGGAGGCATCTACGAGCAGTACTTC. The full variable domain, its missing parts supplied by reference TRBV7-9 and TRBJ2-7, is DTGVSQNPRHKITKRGQNVTFRCDPISEHNRLYWYRQTLGQGPEFLTYFQNEAQLEKSRLLSDRFSAERPKGSFSTLEIQRTEQGDSAMYLCASSLEAGGIYEQYFGPGTRLTVT.

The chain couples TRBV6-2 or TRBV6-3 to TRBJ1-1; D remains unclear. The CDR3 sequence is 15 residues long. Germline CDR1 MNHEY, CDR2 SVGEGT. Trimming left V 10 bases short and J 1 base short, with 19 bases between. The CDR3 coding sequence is TGTGCCATCTCCCTTAGAGCCGACAAGAACACTGAAGCTTTCTTT. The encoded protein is CAISLRADKNTEAFF.

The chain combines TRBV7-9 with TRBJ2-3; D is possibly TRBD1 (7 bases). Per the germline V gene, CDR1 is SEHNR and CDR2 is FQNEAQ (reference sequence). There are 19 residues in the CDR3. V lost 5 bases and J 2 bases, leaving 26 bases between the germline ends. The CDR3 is CASSQSGGEWRELTDTQYF. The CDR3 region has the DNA TGTGCCAGCAGCCAATCAGGGGGAGAGTGGCGGGAACTCACAGATACGCAGTATTTT.

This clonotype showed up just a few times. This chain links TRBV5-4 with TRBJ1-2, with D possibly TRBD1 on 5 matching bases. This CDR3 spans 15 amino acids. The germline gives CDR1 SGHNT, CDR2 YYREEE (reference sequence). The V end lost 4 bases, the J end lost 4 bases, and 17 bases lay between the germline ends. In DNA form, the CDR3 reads TGTGCCAGCAGCACAGGTGTCGGTGTGGGCTATGGCTACACCTTC. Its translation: CASSTGVGVGYGYTF. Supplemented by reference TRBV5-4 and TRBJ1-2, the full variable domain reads ETGVTQSPTHLIKTRGQQVTLRCSSQSGHNTVSWYQQALGQGPQFIFQYYREEENGRGNFPPRFSGLQFPNYSSELNVNALELDDSALYLCASSTGVGVGYGYTFGSGTRLTVV.

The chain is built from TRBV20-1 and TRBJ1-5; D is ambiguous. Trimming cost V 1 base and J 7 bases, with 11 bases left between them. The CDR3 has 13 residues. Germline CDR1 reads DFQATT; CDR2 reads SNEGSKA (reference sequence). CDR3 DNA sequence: TGCAGTGCTAGAGGTGAAGGTCTACAGCCCCAGCATTTT. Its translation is CSARGEGLQPQHF.

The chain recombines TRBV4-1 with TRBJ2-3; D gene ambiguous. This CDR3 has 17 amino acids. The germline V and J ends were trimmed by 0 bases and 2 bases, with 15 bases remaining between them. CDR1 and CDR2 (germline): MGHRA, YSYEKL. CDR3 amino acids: CASSQDRTATYTDTQYF. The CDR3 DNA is TGCGCCAGCAGCCAAGATAGAACAGCCACGTACACAGATACGCAGTATTTT.

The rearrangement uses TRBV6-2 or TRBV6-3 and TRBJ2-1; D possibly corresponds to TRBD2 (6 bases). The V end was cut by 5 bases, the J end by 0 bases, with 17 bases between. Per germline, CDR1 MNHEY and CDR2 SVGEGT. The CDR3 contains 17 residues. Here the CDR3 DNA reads TGTGCCAGCAGTCGGGGAAAGACTAGTTTCTCCTACAATGAGCAGTTCTTC. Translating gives CASSRGKTSFSYNEQFF.

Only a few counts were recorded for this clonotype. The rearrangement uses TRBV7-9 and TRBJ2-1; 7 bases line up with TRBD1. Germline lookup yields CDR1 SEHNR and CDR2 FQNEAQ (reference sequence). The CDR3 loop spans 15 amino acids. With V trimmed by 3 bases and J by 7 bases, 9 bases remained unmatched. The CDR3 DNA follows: TGTGCCAGCAGCTTGGCCGGACAGGAATCGAATGAGCAGTTCTTC. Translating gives CASSLAGQESNEQFF.

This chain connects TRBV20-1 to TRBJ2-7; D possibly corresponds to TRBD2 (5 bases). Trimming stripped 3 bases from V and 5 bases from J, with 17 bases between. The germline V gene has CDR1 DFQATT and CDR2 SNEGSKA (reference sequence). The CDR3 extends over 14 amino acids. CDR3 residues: CSASHSREYDEQYV. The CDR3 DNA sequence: TGCAGTGCTAGCCATAGTAGGGAGTATGACGAGCAGTACGTC.

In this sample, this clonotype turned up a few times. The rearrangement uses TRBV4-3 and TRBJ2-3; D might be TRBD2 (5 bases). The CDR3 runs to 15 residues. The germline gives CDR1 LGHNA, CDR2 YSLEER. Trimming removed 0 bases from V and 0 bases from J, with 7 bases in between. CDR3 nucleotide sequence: TGCGCCAGCAGCCAAGATCCGGGGAGCACAGATACGCAGTATTTT. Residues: CASSQDPGSTDTQYF.

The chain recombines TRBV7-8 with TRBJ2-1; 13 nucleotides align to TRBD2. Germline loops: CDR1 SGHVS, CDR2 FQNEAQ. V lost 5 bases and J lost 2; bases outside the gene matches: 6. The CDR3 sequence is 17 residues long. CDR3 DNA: TGTGCCAGCAGCGCGACCGGGACTAGCGGGACCTACAATGAGCAGTTCTTC. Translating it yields CASSATGTSGTYNEQFF. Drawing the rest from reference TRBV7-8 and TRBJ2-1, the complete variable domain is GAGVSQSPRYKVAKRGQDVALRCDPISGHVSLFWYQQALGQGPEFLTYFQNEAQLDKSGLPSDRFFAERPEGSVSTLKIQRTQQEDSAVYLCASSATGTSGTYNEQFFGPGTRLTVL.

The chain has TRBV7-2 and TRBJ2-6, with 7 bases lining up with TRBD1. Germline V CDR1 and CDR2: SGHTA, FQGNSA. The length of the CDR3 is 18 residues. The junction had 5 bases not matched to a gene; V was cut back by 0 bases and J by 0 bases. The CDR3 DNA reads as TGTGCCAGCAGCTTAGCGGACAGGTTTTCCTCTGGGGCCAACGTCCTGACTTTC. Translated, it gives CASSLADRFSSGANVLTF.

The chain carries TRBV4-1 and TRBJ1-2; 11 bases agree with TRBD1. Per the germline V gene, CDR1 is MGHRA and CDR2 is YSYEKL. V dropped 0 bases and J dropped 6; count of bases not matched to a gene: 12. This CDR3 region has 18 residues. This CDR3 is CASSQDPGTGGLVDGYTF. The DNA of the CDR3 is TGCGCCAGCAGCCAAGACCCAGGGACAGGGGGTTTAGTAGATGGCTACACCTTC.

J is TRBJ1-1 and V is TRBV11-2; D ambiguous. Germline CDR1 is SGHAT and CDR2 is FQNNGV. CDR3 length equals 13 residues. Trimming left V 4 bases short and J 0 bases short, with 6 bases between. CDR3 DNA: TGTGCCAGCAGCTCCGTGATGAACACTGAAGCTTTCTTT. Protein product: CASSSVMNTEAFF.

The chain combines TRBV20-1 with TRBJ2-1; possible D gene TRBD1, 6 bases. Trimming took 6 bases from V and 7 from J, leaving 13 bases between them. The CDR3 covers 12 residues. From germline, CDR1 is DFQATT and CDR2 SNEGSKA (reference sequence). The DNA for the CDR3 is TGCAGTGCCCAGGGGCCCGGGAATGAGCAGTTCTTC. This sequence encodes CSAQGPGNEQFF.

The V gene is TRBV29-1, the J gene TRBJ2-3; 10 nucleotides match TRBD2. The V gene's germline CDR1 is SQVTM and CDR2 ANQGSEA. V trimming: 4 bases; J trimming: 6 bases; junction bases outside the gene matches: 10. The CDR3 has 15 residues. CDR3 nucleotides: TGCAGCGTTGCAAGACTAGCGGGCGGTGAGGATACGCAGTATTTT. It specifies CSVARLAGGEDTQYF.

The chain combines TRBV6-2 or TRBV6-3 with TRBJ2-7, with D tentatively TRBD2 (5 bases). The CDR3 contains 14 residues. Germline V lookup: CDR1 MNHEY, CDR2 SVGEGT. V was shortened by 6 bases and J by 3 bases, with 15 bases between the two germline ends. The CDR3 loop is CASRRRTPFYEQYV. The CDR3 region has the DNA TGTGCCAGCAGAAGACGGACTCCGTTCTACGAGCAGTACGTC.